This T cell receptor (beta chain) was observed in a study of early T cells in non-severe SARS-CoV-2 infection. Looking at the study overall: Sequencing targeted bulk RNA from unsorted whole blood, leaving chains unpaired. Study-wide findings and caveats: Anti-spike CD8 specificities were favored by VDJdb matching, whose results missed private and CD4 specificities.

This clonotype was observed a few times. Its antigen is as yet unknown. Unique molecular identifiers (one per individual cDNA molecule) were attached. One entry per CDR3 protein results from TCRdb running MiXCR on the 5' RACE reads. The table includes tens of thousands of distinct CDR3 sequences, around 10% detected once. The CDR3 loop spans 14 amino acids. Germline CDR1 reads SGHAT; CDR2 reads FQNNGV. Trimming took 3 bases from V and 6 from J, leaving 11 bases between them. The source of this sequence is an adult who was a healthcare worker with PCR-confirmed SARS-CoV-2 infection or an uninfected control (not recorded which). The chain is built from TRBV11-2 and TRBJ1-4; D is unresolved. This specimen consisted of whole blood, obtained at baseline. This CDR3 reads CASSFGDEDEKLFF. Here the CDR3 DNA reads TGTGCCAGCAGCTTCGGGGATGAGGATGAAAAACTGTTTTTT.